The 9 T cell receptor beta chains in this list originate from one sample, sequenced in a study of blood T cell repertoires in COVID-19. Sequencing used immunoSEQ multiplex PCR; TCRdb keeps in-frame clones, though not all of them. The sample contains around 230,000 clones, just under 85% of which appear only once. Sequenced material: peripheral blood. The origin of the receptors is an elderly woman with acute or convalescent COVID-19.

This chain joins TRBV6-5 and TRBJ1-4; D is undetermined. V lost 6 bases, J lost 0 bases, and 11 bases lay in between. The CDR3 sequence is 15 residues long. Germline CDR1 MNHEY, CDR2 SVGAGI. CDR3 protein: CASRPPGATNEKLFF. CDR3 sequence (DNA): TGTGCCAGCAGACCCCCCGGGGCAACTAATGAAAAACTGTTTTTT.

This clone was seen repeatedly, ten times or more. Other DNA sequences from this sample encode an identical CDR3 as well. The chain links TRBV5-1 to TRBJ1-5; the D gene is possibly TRBD1 (6 bases). This CDR3 comprises 14 residues. Trimming cost V 0 bases and J 7 bases, with 11 bases left between them. In germline, CDR1 is SGHRS, CDR2 YFSETQ. The CDR3 sequence: CASSLGTGNQPQHF. The CDR3 DNA reads as TGCGCCAGCAGCTTGGGTACAGGGAACCAGCCCCAGCATTTT.

The rearrangement joins TRBV19 to TRBJ1-4; D possibly corresponds to TRBD1 (6 bases). V dropped 5 bases and J dropped 5 bases, with 12 bases sitting between them. Germline V gene lookup returns CDR1 LNHDA and CDR2 SQIVND (reference sequence). The CDR3 extends over 14 amino acids. CDR3 region: CASSARTANEKLFF. The CDR3 nucleotides read TGTGCCAGTAGTGCCAGGACAGCAAATGAAAAACTGTTTTTT.

The CDR3, as DNA: TGTGCCAGCAGTTACACACGTTCACCCCTCCACTTT. This encodes CASSYTRSPLHF. The gene calls are TRBV6-2 or TRBV6-3 and TRBJ1-6; D unresolved. The CDR3 extends over 12 amino acids. Germline values: CDR1 MNHEY, CDR2 SVGEGT. With 2 bases removed from V and 9 bases from J, the gap between germline ends came to 5 bases.

The J gene is TRBJ2-2, the V gene TRBV30, with 7 bases aligning to TRBD1. CDR3 size: 14 residues. From germline, CDR1 is GTSNPN and CDR2 SVGIG (reference sequence). Losses at the gene ends were 4 bases for V and 7 bases for J; bases not matched to a gene: 9. CDR3 residues: CAWTGDRDGGELFF. The CDR3 DNA follows: TGTGCCTGGACCGGCGACAGGGACGGCGGGGAGCTGTTTTTT.

This chain links TRBV15 with TRBJ2-3, with D possibly being TRBD1 (5 bases). CDR1 LNHNV and CDR2 YYDKDF come from the germline V gene (reference sequence). Deletions cut 8 bases from V and 1 base from J, with 7 bases between. This CDR3 comprises 12 residues. As DNA, the CDR3 is TGTGCCACCCAAGGGGGCACAGATACGCAGTATTTT. Protein sequence: CATQGGTDTQYF.

The V call is TRBV2, the J call TRBJ2-3; 9 bases agree with TRBD1. The trim removed 7 bases at V and 5 bases at J, leaving 13 bases unmatched. Germline V gene sequence: CDR1 SNHLY, CDR2 FYNNEI. The CDR3 totals 16 residues. In DNA form, the CDR3 reads TGTGCCAGCACCCTAGGACAGGGGCATATTTTAGATACGCAGTATTTT. Translation: CASTLGQGHILDTQYF.

The V and J genes are TRBV7-9 and TRBJ2-1, with TRBD2 matching 11 bases. The CDR3 has 12 amino acids. V trimming: 5 bases; J trimming: 14 bases; junction bases outside the gene matches: 5. Germline V CDR1 and CDR2: SEHNR, FQNEAQ (reference sequence). The CDR3 reads CASSHNSGGEFF. DNA for the CDR3: TGTGCCAGCAGCCACAATAGCGGGGGGGAGTTCTTC.

This chain links TRBV3-1 (or the pseudogene TRBV3-2) with TRBJ1-2; a possible D gene is TRBD1 (6 bases). The CDR3 covers 14 residues. V lost 6 bases, J lost 2 bases, and 13 bases lay in between. CDR1 LGHDT and CDR2 YNNKEL come from the germline V gene (reference sequence). In nucleotides, the CDR3 is TGTGCCAGCAGACTTGGGGGCGCCAACTATGGCTACACCTTC. Amino acids: CASRLGGANYGYTF.